The 23 T cell receptor beta chains in this list originate from one sample, sequenced in a study of blood T cell repertoires in COVID-19. The data were produced by immunoSEQ multiplex PCR, yet TCRdb's version contains in-frame clones alone and is incomplete. The sample lists some 270,000 clones, 75% to 90% occurring once. Input material: PBMCs or T cells enriched from blood (not recorded which). The receptors derive from a woman in her 40s who had recovered from COVID-19.

This chain links TRBV2 with TRBJ2-3, with TRBD2 as a possible D gene (5 bases). Per germline, CDR1 SNHLY and CDR2 FYNNEI. The CDR3 sequence is 13 residues long. Trimming pared 7 bases from V and 13 bases from J, leaving 21 bases between. The CDR3: CASKEGVRWGEYF. For the CDR3, the DNA is TGTGCCAGCAAAGAAGGTGTTAGGTGGGGAGAGTATTTT. Together with reference TRBV2 and TRBJ2-3, the CDR3 gives the full variable domain: EPEVTQTPSHQVTQMGQEVILRCVPISNHLYFYWYRQILGQKVEFLVSFYNNEISEKSEIFDDQFSVERPDGSNFTLKIRSTKLEDSAMYFCASKEGVRWGEYFGPGTRLTVL.

The genes are TRBV6-6 and TRBJ1-2; 9 nucleotides agree with TRBD1. CDR3 length equals 15 residues. With V trimmed by 8 bases and J by 6 bases, 13 bases remained unmatched. Germline V gene sequence: CDR1 MNHNY, CDR2 SVGAGI (reference sequence). Here the CDR3 reads CASAAGTGLVDGYTF. CDR3 sequence (DNA): TGTGCCAGCGCCGCCGGGACAGGGTTGGTGGATGGCTACACCTTC.

The rearrangement joins TRBV30 to TRBJ1-1, with 7 bases identical to TRBD1. The CDR3 length is 12 residues. The V segment lost 5 bases and the J segment 7 bases; nucleotides outside the gene matches: 7. The germline gives CDR1 GTSNPN, CDR2 SVGIG (reference sequence). DNA for the CDR3: TGTGCCTGGCGGACAGGTTTTTATGAAGCTTTCTTT. Protein: CAWRTGFYEAFF.

The chain couples TRBV7-9 to TRBJ1-1, with a possible D match to TRBD1 (5 bases). The CDR3 runs to 15 residues. Trimming pared 7 bases from V and 6 bases from J, leaving 21 bases between. Looked up from germline, CDR1 is SEHNR and CDR2 is FQNEAQ (reference sequence). Here the CDR3 DNA reads TGTGCCAGCACCACCCCGGCAGGCTGGGGCGCTGAAGCTTTCTTT. Translating it yields CASTTPAGWGAEAFF.

The chain carries TRBV5-1 and TRBJ2-5; the D gene is possibly TRBD1 (5 bases). There are 17 residues in the CDR3. Trimming shortened V by 3 bases and J by 2 bases, and 20 bases separated the two germline ends. Germline CDR1 and CDR2: SGHRS and YFSETQ. The CDR3 protein is CASSSPQLLQVQETQYF. CDR3 DNA: TGCGCCAGCAGCTCCCCACAACTATTACAGGTACAAGAGACCCAGTACTTC.

In its sample, this clone was seen once. The rearrangement links TRBV6-5 to TRBJ1-2; 9 bases line up with TRBD1. J was trimmed by 8 bases and V by 6 bases; bases with no gene match: 13. This CDR3 comprises 15 residues. CDR1 is MNHEY and CDR2 is SVGAGI in the germline V gene. CDR3 DNA sequence: TGTGCCAGCAGCCAAACAGGGGGCGTGGGTCAGGGCTACACCTTC. Protein sequence: CASSQTGGVGQGYTF.

On this clone: Different DNA sequences within this sample yield the same CDR3. V and J are TRBV7-9 and TRBJ1-1, with TRBD1 matching 8 bases. This CDR3 comprises 13 residues. The V and J ends lost 1 base and 7 bases, in that order; junction bases with no gene match: 2. Germline V lookup: CDR1 SEHNR, CDR2 FQNEAQ (reference sequence). Here the CDR3 reads CASSLGTGSEAFF. The CDR3 nucleotides read TGTGCCAGCAGCTTAGGGACAGGGAGTGAAGCTTTCTTT.

V is TRBV5-1 and J is TRBJ2-7, with D perhaps matching TRBD1 (6 bases). V shed 0 bases and J shed 0 bases, with 10 bases lying between them. CDR3 length: 15 amino acids. CDR1 is SGHRS, CDR2 YFSETQ, per germline. CDR3 in DNA: TGCGCCAGCAGCTTGGTTCTAGGGGGCTCCTACGAGCAGTACTTC. Its protein product is CASSLVLGGSYEQYF.

The V and J genes are TRBV5-6 and TRBJ2-5, with 9 bases that match TRBD1. CDR3 size: 14 residues. Per germline, CDR1 SGHDT and CDR2 YYEEEE. The trim removed 4 bases at V and 2 bases at J, leaving 3 bases unmatched. CDR3 in amino acids: CASSRTGVQETQYF. In DNA form, the CDR3 reads TGTGCCAGCAGCCGGACAGGGGTACAAGAGACCCAGTACTTC.

The CDR3 DNA sequence: TGTGCCAGCAGCCTCGGGACAGGACTCTACAATGAGCAGTTCTTC. This translates into CASSLGTGLYNEQFF. The chain links TRBV7-9 to TRBJ2-1; 8 nucleotides agree with TRBD1. The CDR3 has 15 amino acids. Trimming cost V 5 bases and J 3 bases; bases outside gene matches: 6. The V gene's germline CDR1 is SEHNR and CDR2 FQNEAQ (reference sequence).

This chain links TRBV12-3 or TRBV12-4 with TRBJ1-1; 8 bases fit TRBD1. CDR3 length: 12 residues. The V segment lost 7 bases and the J segment 6 bases; nucleotides outside the gene matches: 4. In DNA, the CDR3 is TGTGCCAGCACCATGGACAGGGCTGAAGCTTTCTTT. Protein sequence: CASTMDRAEAFF.

This sequence joins TRBV10-3 and TRBJ2-3; the match to TRBD2 covers 10 bases. CDR3 length: 16 amino acids. Germline CDR1 is ENHRY and CDR2 is SYGVKD. Unmatched junction bases numbered 5, after V lost 0 bases and J lost 5 bases. CDR3 sequence (DNA): TGTGCCATCAGTGAGTCGAGTAGCGGGAGGCGAGATACGCAGTATTTT. This translates into CAISESSSGRRDTQYF.

The chain employs TRBV27 and TRBJ2-5; 7 positions match TRBD1. Per the germline V gene, CDR1 is MNHEY and CDR2 is SMNVEV (reference sequence). The CDR3 contains 14 residues. V lost 5 bases, J lost 1 base, and 4 bases stayed unmatched. As DNA, the CDR3 is TGTGCCAGCAGTCCCCGGACAGGCCAAGAGACCCAGTACTTC. This gives the protein CASSPRTGQETQYF.

This clone appeared a few times. The chain uses TRBV29-1 and TRBJ1-2; TRBD1 matches at 9 bases. CDR1 and CDR2 from the germline V gene are SQVTM and ANQGSEA. This CDR3 contains 16 residues. The V gene end was trimmed by 0 bases and the J gene end by 7 bases; junction bases not matched to a gene: 12. DNA of the CDR3: TGCAGCGTTGAAGAGGGGAACAGGGGGCTATGGAGTGGCTACACCTTC. It encodes CSVEEGNRGLWSGYTF.

In the case of this clone: Within the sample, other DNA sequences also encode this same CDR3. The CDR3: CASSTGNTEAFF. The CDR3 DNA sequence: TGCGCCAGCAGCACTGGGAACACTGAAGCTTTCTTT. V gene TRBV5-1 combines with J gene TRBJ1-1; D is unclear. The CDR3 contains 12 residues. Trimming removed 4 bases from V and 1 base from J, with 5 bases in between. CDR1 and CDR2 (germline): SGHRS, YFSETQ.

This chain uses TRBV3-1 (or the pseudogene TRBV3-2) with TRBJ2-2, with D perhaps matching TRBD1 (5 bases). V lost 4 bases, J lost 3 bases, and 9 bases lay in between. The CDR3 covers 14 residues. Looked up from germline, CDR1 is LGHDT and CDR2 is YNNKEL (reference sequence). This CDR3 is CASSLAGYTGELFF. The CDR3 DNA follows: TGTGCCAGCAGCCTAGCAGGGTACACCGGGGAGCTGTTTTTT.

The chain recombines TRBV2 with TRBJ2-3; 8 bases agree with TRBD2. Germline CDR1 is SNHLY and CDR2 is FYNNEI. The CDR3 is 17 amino acids. V trimming: 4 bases; J trimming: 1 base; junction bases outside the gene matches: 10. The CDR3 bases are TGTGCCAGCAGTGGTCTCAGCGGGAGAGGGGGCACAGATACGCAGTATTTT. Its protein product is CASSGLSGRGGTDTQYF.

V and J are TRBV5-6 and TRBJ1-6, with 9 bases lining up with TRBD1. This CDR3 region has 14 residues. V dropped 4 bases and J dropped 10; count of bases not matched to a gene: 6. Looked up from germline, CDR1 is SGHDT and CDR2 is YYEEEE. This CDR3 is CASSPGQGYSPLHF. Written as DNA, the CDR3 is TGTGCCAGCAGCCCGGGACAGGGTTACTCACCCCTCCACTTT.

The CDR3 DNA is TGTGCCAGTAGTTCCCCGGGTATGCCGAACACTGAAGCTTTCTTT. This codes for CASSSPGMPNTEAFF. V is TRBV19 and J is TRBJ1-1; no firm D call. The germline gives CDR1 LNHDA, CDR2 SQIVND (reference sequence). The CDR3 has 15 residues. V was pared by 5 bases and J by 1 base, with 14 bases between.

The chain combines TRBV4-1 with TRBJ2-2; no reliable D call. The germline V gene encodes CDR1 MGHRA and CDR2 YSYEKL. Trimming took off 5 bases at V and 0 bases at J, with 16 bases between the two ends. This CDR3 is built from 17 residues. The CDR3 DNA reads as TGCGCCAGCAGCACGCGACACTTGATGACGAACACCGGGGAGCTGTTTTTT. It encodes CASSTRHLMTNTGELFF.

The J gene is TRBJ2-1, the V gene TRBV9; 9 bases are a match to TRBD1. Germline CDR1 SGDLS, CDR2 YYNGEE. The length of the CDR3 is 16 residues. Trimming removed 3 bases from V and 6 bases from J; junction bases left unmatched: 10. CDR3 in amino acids: CASSARGQGVTNEQFF. The CDR3 bases are TGTGCCAGCAGCGCAAGGGGACAGGGAGTAACCAATGAGCAGTTCTTC.

The chain carries TRBV5-1 and TRBJ1-5; TRBD1 is a possible D gene (6 bases). From germline, CDR1 is SGHRS and CDR2 YFSETQ. The ends were cut back, 0 bases at V and 4 bases at J, with 11 bases in the middle. The CDR3 contains 15 residues. Here the CDR3 reads CASSLAGTPNQPQHF. DNA for the CDR3: TGCGCCAGCAGCTTGGCCGGGACACCGAATCAGCCCCAGCATTTT. The full variable domain, completed using reference TRBV5-1 and TRBJ1-5, is KAGVTQTPRYLIKTRGQQVTLSCSPISGHRSVSWYQQTPGQGLQFLFEYFSETQRNKGNFPGRFSGRQFSNSRSEMNVSTLELGDSALYLCASSLAGTPNQPQHFGDGTRLSIL.

The rearrangement uses TRBV7-6 and TRBJ2-2; D is ambiguous. Germline lookup yields CDR1 SGHVS and CDR2 FNYEAQ. The CDR3 consists of 12 residues. V shed 6 bases and J shed 2 bases, with 4 bases lying between them. Written as DNA, the CDR3 is TGTGCCAGCAGGCTAAACACCGGGGAGCTGTTTTTT. Its protein product is CASRLNTGELFF.